Each of the 2 T cell receptor beta chains below was sequenced from the same sample in a study of pediatric ulcerative colitis. Sequencing was performed with immunoSEQ multiplex PCR; in TCRdb, only in-frame clones are kept and a portion is missing. Of about 64,000 clones in the sample, about 80% were seen once. The source material was blood. These receptors came from a boy aged 5-17 years with moderate ulcerative colitis.

This chain uses TRBV6-1 with TRBJ2-1, with 8 bases fitting TRBD2. There are 14 residues in the CDR3. Germline V gives CDR1 MNHNS, CDR2 SASEGT. With V trimmed by 0 bases and J by 16 bases, 11 bases remained unmatched. CDR3 sequence reads: CASSEAGGLAPNFF. CDR3 coding DNA: TGTGCCAGCAGTGAAGCGGGAGGACTAGCACCAAACTTCTTC.

The rearrangement uses TRBV15 and TRBJ2-2; a weak D match, TRBD2 (6 bases). The CDR3 consists of 14 residues. The V end was cut by 6 bases, the J end by 1 base, with 9 bases between. The germline V gene encodes CDR1 LNHNV and CDR2 YYDKDF (reference sequence). CDR3 residues: CATRGGQNTGELFF. CDR3 bases: TGTGCCACCAGGGGAGGTCAGAACACCGGGGAGCTGTTTTTT.